Here is one TCR beta chain with its context. This specimen belongs to a study of blood T cell repertoires in COVID-19. On the study more broadly: Sites in the United States, Italy and Spain provided acute and convalescent COVID-19 samples. PBMCs, B-cell-depleted T cells, or T cells were the source of the cDNA or gDNA that made up the material.

Trimming removed 6 bases from V and 3 bases from J; junction bases left unmatched: 6. Germline loops: CDR1 SNHLY, CDR2 FYNNEI. This CDR3 is 14 amino acids long. Clones were sequenced by immunoSEQ multiplex PCR, and TCRdb holds only the in-frame ones, with some missing. This table holds around 250,000 clones, around 93% found once. Participants were aged about 18 to 100 years from about two dozen US areas. Sequenced material: PBMCs or T cells enriched from blood (not recorded which). The chain is built from TRBV2 and TRBJ1-2; 8 nucleotides align to TRBD1. This receptor was obtained from a human donor in a cohort exposed to, infected with or recovered from COVID-19 (not recorded which). The donor label of this sample is uncertain. The CDR3 region is CASRAGGADYGYTF. In nucleotides, the CDR3 is TGTGCCAGCAGGGCAGGGGGCGCCGACTATGGCTACACCTTC.